This T cell receptor beta chain originates from a study of esophageal squamous cell carcinoma under preoperative chemotherapy (dated by TCRdb to between 2018 and 2020). About the investigation overall: TCR repertoires were profiled in both peripheral blood T cells and tumor-infiltrating lymphocytes. The study assessed how paclitaxel-nedaplatin chemotherapy affected T-cell receptor repertoires in patients with esophageal squamous cell carcinoma. The cohort comprised roughly 5 patients with primary esophageal squamous cell carcinoma. Repertoires from samples obtained before paclitaxel-nedaplatin therapy were compared with repertoires from samples obtained after paclitaxel-nedaplatin therapy. Paper-wide results and their limitations: Paclitaxel-nedaplatin therapy induced immediate and substantial clonotype frequency changes, with contraction more likely among abundant clones than amplification. After chemotherapy, peripheral T cells showed a significant rise in TCR diversity, whereas tumor-infiltrating lymphocytes did not. A small cohort was used, with only a few patients with esophageal squamous cell carcinoma being analyzed. Post-treatment tumor-infiltrating lymphocytes appeared partly derived from peripheral T cells migrating into the tumor, not solely from local clonal changes.

The CDR3 sequence holds 15 residues, the cysteine and phenylalanine included. Only the CDR3 DNA is retained, 45 bases long and in frame from the first base. The germline V gene (reference sequence) supplies CDR1 DFQATT and CDR2 SNEGSKA. V is clipped by 0 bases and J by 1 base, and the sequence between their germline boundaries is 12 bases long. In the case of this clonotype: Its antigen target is currently unknown. The sample holds no much larger clone one base away, and base qualities are not on file.

The label giving this sample's time point can be read as: after preoperative PTX-NDP chemotherapy. Patients received paclitaxel-nedaplatin as preoperative chemotherapy before surgery. Libraries came from PCR. Sequencing was performed on a HiSeq X Ten. High-throughput sequencing was used to characterize TCR repertoires. The public reads were reprocessed in TCRdb via fastp at Q25 and MiXCR, keeping in-frame beta chains. CDR3 protein duplicates are merged, each entry listing the most common genes and DNA. The sample data list 1,000 to 1,500 distinct CDR3 sequences, and roughly 27% of these were observed just once. Jointly, the top ten make up under 30% of the sample.

The sequence is built from TRBV20-1 and TRBJ2-5; the D gene cannot be named for sure. Collection took place from a patient given preoperative chemotherapy. The sequence was collected from a human donor with esophageal squamous cell carcinoma. The donor label of this sample is uncertain. The CDR3 in this case is CSARDGLRSQETQYF. The DNA is as follows: TGCAGTGCTAGAGATGGCCTGAGGTCCCAAGAGACCCAGTACTTC.